These 30 T cell receptor beta chains came from one sample sequenced in a study of control samples from healthy donors and cancer patients. The method was immunoSEQ multiplex PCR; TCRdb's version includes in-frame clones alone and lacks a portion of them. Altogether over 150,000 clones are present, more than 90% being singletons, with the ten largest covering about 2.1%. Material: blood. The origin of the receptors is a woman between 40 and 50 years old in good health.

The chain uses TRBV13 and TRBJ1-1, with 10 bases matching TRBD1. With 4 bases clipped from V and 7 bases from J, the junction kept 3 bases outside the gene matches. The CDR3 contains 13 residues. The germline gives CDR1 PRHDT, CDR2 FYEKMQ (reference sequence). The CDR3 spells CASSSTGGNEAFF. In DNA form, the CDR3 reads TGTGCCAGCAGCTCGACAGGGGGCAATGAAGCTTTCTTT.

This chain links TRBV2 with TRBJ2-1; D possibly corresponds to TRBD2 (7 bases). Germline V gene lookup returns CDR1 SNHLY and CDR2 FYNNEI. This CDR3 has 13 amino acids. The ends were cut back, 7 bases at V and 5 bases at J, with 12 bases in the middle. This chain's CDR3 is CASIAGANNEQFF. CDR3 nucleotides: TGTGCCAGCATCGCGGGGGCAAACAATGAGCAGTTCTTC.

As to this clone: The sample holds other DNA sequences that translate to the same CDR3. The rearrangement uses TRBV5-1 and TRBJ2-7; 10 nucleotides align to TRBD1. Germline CDR1 and CDR2: SGHRS and YFSETQ. Trimming cost V 4 bases and J 6 bases; bases outside gene matches: 4. This CDR3 comprises 13 residues. DNA for the CDR3: TGCGCCAGCAGCCGACAGGGGGCTAGCGAGCAGTACTTC. Translated: CASSRQGASEQYF.

The chain carries TRBV10-3 and TRBJ2-2, with a weak D call TRBD2 (6 bases). Between the trimmed V and J ends, which lost 3 bases and 4 bases, there was a span of 18 bases. Germline V gene data show CDR1 as ENHRY and CDR2 as SYGVKD. The CDR3 length is 17 residues. The CDR3 spells CAISDAGGGASTGELFF. In DNA form, the CDR3 reads TGTGCCATCAGTGACGCTGGTGGAGGGGCGAGCACCGGGGAGCTGTTTTTT.

CDR3 in DNA: TGTGCCAGCAGCCTAGGGGTTCAGCCCCAGCATTTT. Its translation: CASSLGVQPQHF. The rearrangement uses TRBV7-8 and TRBJ1-5; a weak D match, TRBD1 (5 bases). The CDR3 totals 12 residues. V lost 5 bases to trimming and J lost 6 bases, with 8 bases between them. The germline gives CDR1 SGHVS, CDR2 FQNEAQ. The whole variable domain, remainder taken from reference TRBV7-8 and TRBJ1-5, is GAGVSQSPRYKVAKRGQDVALRCDPISGHVSLFWYQQALGQGPEFLTYFQNEAQLDKSGLPSDRFFAERPEGSVSTLKIQRTQQEDSAVYLCASSLGVQPQHFGDGTRLSIL.

This chain uses TRBV6-5 with TRBJ2-2; D possibly matches TRBD1 or TRBD2 (5 bases each). This CDR3 has 15 amino acids. Trimming removed 0 bases from V and 1 base from J, with 6 bases in between. Germline CDR1 reads MNHEY; CDR2 reads SVGAGI. The CDR3 DNA is TGTGCCAGCAGTTACTCTGGGGGGAACACCGGGGAGCTGTTTTTT. Residues: CASSYSGGNTGELFF.

This rearrangement joins TRBV15 to TRBJ2-3; 9 bases line up with TRBD2. The junction had 13 bases not matched to a gene; V was cut back by 0 bases and J by 0 bases. The CDR3 is 20 amino acids. Germline V gene data show CDR1 as LNHNV and CDR2 as YYDKDF (reference sequence). The CDR3 DNA reads as TGTGCCACCAGCAGAGATACTCTGCTGGGACTAGCTTCTAGCACAGATACGCAGTATTTT. The encoded protein is CATSRDTLLGLASSTDTQYF.

This chain links TRBV7-9 with TRBJ1-1, with D unresolved. The CDR3 runs 13 residues. Germline assignment: CDR1 SEHNR and CDR2 FQNEAQ (reference sequence). V lost 2 bases and J 6 bases, leaving 10 bases between the germline ends. The chain's CDR3 is CASSLPGIPEAFF. The CDR3 coding sequence is TGTGCCAGCAGCTTACCGGGGATCCCTGAAGCTTTCTTT. Full variable domain (rest looked up from reference TRBV7-9 and TRBJ1-1): DTGVSQNPRHKITKRGQNVTFRCDPISEHNRLYWYRQTLGQGPEFLTYFQNEAQLEKSRLLSDRFSAERPKGSFSTLEIQRTEQGDSAMYLCASSLPGIPEAFFGQGTRLTVV.

The chain recombines TRBV29-1 with TRBJ1-2, with D possibly being TRBD1 (6 bases). Germline loops: CDR1 SQVTM, CDR2 ANQGSEA. The CDR3 contains 14 residues. The V and J ends lost 7 bases and 3 bases respectively, with 18 bases between them. CDR3 loop: CSAPQGGPHYGYTF. In DNA, the CDR3 is TGCAGCGCGCCACAGGGAGGGCCCCACTATGGCTACACCTTC.

The V gene is TRBV6-5, the J gene TRBJ1-3, with D hard to call. Trimming took off 9 bases at V and 0 bases at J, with 15 bases between the two ends. CDR1 and CDR2 (germline): MNHEY, SVGAGI. This CDR3 region has 15 residues. The CDR3 nucleotides read TGTGCCAGTTCCGGGAGGCCACCCTCTGGAAACACCATATATTTT. It encodes CASSGRPPSGNTIYF.

The chain joins TRBV19 to TRBJ2-3, with D perhaps matching TRBD1 or TRBD2 (7 bases each). The CDR3 runs to 14 residues. The germline V gene has CDR1 LNHDA and CDR2 SQIVND (reference sequence). The V end lost 5 bases, the J end lost 3 bases, and 12 bases lay between the germline ends. The CDR3 reads CASSAQGGTDTQYF. Here the CDR3 DNA reads TGTGCCAGTAGTGCGCAGGGGGGGACAGATACGCAGTATTTT.

The rearrangement uses TRBV27 and TRBJ1-2; TRBD1 is a possible D gene (5 bases). Germline CDR1 MNHEY, CDR2 SMNVEV (reference sequence). This CDR3 comprises 15 residues. V lost 8 bases and J 5 bases, leaving 21 bases between the germline ends. The CDR3 loop is CASGSSGIVSYGYTF. The CDR3 DNA is TGTGCCAGCGGAAGTTCAGGGATCGTGAGTTATGGCTACACCTTC.

The chain carries TRBV29-1 and TRBJ1-1; D possibly corresponds to TRBD1 (5 bases). Germline lookup yields CDR1 SQVTM and CDR2 ANQGSEA. The CDR3 spans 13 residues. The V end lost 6 bases, the J end lost 0 bases, and 11 bases lay between the germline ends. CDR3 bases: TGCAGCGTGGAGTGGGGGATGAACACTGAAGCTTTCTTT. It is translated as CSVEWGMNTEAFF.

The rearrangement links TRBV5-8 to TRBJ2-5; D gene uncertain. The CDR3 spans 15 residues. Trimming cost V 3 bases and J 2 bases, with 14 bases left between them. CDR1 and CDR2 from the germline V gene are SGHTS and YDEGEE. In DNA form, the CDR3 reads TGTGCCAGCAGCTCTCCCGGGTCAGGACAAGAGACCCAGTACTTC. It is translated as CASSSPGSGQETQYF.

In its sample, this clone was seen a few times. A read error may be the cause here, since a much bigger clone is one base away. The same CDR3 arises from other DNA sequences in this sample as well. The V call is TRBV5-6, the J call TRBJ1-5; no definite D call. The CDR3 is 12 residues long. Trimming took off 2 bases at V and 5 bases at J, with 5 bases between the two ends. The V gene's germline CDR1 is SGHDT and CDR2 YYEEEE. For the CDR3, the DNA is TGTGCCAGCAGCTTCGTGGATCAGCCCCAGCATTTT. It specifies CASSFVDQPQHF.

The chain has TRBV3-1 (or the pseudogene TRBV3-2) and TRBJ2-7; a weak D match, TRBD1 (5 bases). Germline V gene lookup returns CDR1 LGHDT and CDR2 YNNKEL (reference sequence). The CDR3 has 14 residues. V was cut by 0 bases and J by 5 bases, with 11 bases left in between. DNA of the CDR3: TGTGCCAGCAGCCAAGAGACAGTAGGCGACGAGCAGTACTTC. It encodes CASSQETVGDEQYF.

This chain connects TRBV10-2 to TRBJ2-1; D might be TRBD1 (6 bases). CDR3 length equals 14 residues. The V gene lost 2 bases and the J gene lost 7 bases, with 12 bases spanning the gap. Per germline, CDR1 WSHSY and CDR2 SAAADI. For the CDR3, the DNA is TGCGCCAGCAGTGAGCTGGGACAAGCTAATGAGCAGTTCTTC. This gives the protein CASSELGQANEQFF.

The V gene is TRBV18, the J gene TRBJ2-7, with 11 positions matching TRBD1. The V gene's germline CDR1 is KGHSH and CDR2 LQKENI. The CDR3 has 15 residues. Unmatched junction bases numbered 4, after V lost 3 bases and J lost 3 bases. The CDR3 coding sequence is TGTGCCAGCTCACCCGGGACAGGGGGTTTCTACGAGCAGTACTTC. Protein product: CASSPGTGGFYEQYF.

V gene TRBV18 combines with J gene TRBJ1-5, with 7 bases aligning to TRBD1. Germline CDR1 and CDR2: KGHSH and LQKENI. J was trimmed by 2 bases and V by 4 bases; bases with no gene match: 2. The CDR3 has 14 residues. The CDR3 loop reads CASSQGAGNQPQHF. In DNA form, the CDR3 reads TGTGCCAGCTCACAGGGGGCTGGCAATCAGCCCCAGCATTTT.

The chain combines TRBV6-5 with TRBJ1-6; unclear D gene. CDR1 and CDR2 from the germline V gene are MNHEY and SVGAGI. The length of the CDR3 is 13 residues. The V gene lost 6 bases and the J gene lost 8 bases, with 11 bases spanning the gap. The CDR3 DNA follows: TGTGCCAGCAGGCCCGGCCCGGATTCACCCCTCCACTTT. It is translated as CASRPGPDSPLHF.

The genes are TRBV4-2 and TRBJ1-5; TRBD1 is a possible D gene (6 bases). CDR3 length equals 16 residues. Germline CDR1 LGHNA, CDR2 YNFKEQ. V lost 5 bases and J 4 bases, leaving 18 bases between the germline ends. CDR3 sequence (DNA): TGTGCCAGCAGCGGGGGCATCCGGGACTCAAATCAGCCCCAGCATTTT. Translation: CASSGGIRDSNQPQHF.

The J gene is TRBJ1-1, the V gene TRBV5-4; no clear D gene. V lost 5 bases to trimming and J lost 1 base, with 9 bases between them. The CDR3 totals 13 residues. The germline gives CDR1 SGHNT, CDR2 YYREEE (reference sequence). CDR3 in DNA: TGTGCCAGCAGACTGACACAGAACACTGAAGCTTTCTTT. As protein: CASRLTQNTEAFF.

This chain connects TRBV28 to TRBJ2-7; D is perhaps TRBD2 (5 bases). The ends were cut back, 6 bases at V and 3 bases at J, with 12 bases in the middle. Germline assignment: CDR1 MDHEN and CDR2 SYDVKM. This CDR3 has 13 residues. The CDR3 is CASSLLEGYEQYF. CDR3 sequence (DNA): TGTGCCAGCAGCCTGCTTGAGGGCTACGAGCAGTACTTC.

This clone was observed a single time. The chain links TRBV6-5 to TRBJ2-3, with D perhaps given as TRBD1 or TRBD2 (6 bases each). The V end lost 7 bases, the J end lost 2 bases, and 16 bases lay between the germline ends. Per the germline V gene, CDR1 is MNHEY and CDR2 is SVGAGI. The CDR3 is 15 amino acids. The CDR3 sequence is CASTPPGAHTDTQYF. In DNA, the CDR3 is TGTGCCAGCACTCCCCCGGGGGCCCACACAGATACGCAGTATTTT.

This chain links TRBV25-1 with TRBJ2-3; 7 positions match TRBD1. Germline values: CDR1 MGHDK, CDR2 SYGVNS. CDR3 length: 16 amino acids. The J segment lost 3 bases and the V segment lost 6 bases, leaving 12 bases of the junction unmatched. The chain's CDR3 is CASRKTGTAGTDTQYF. As DNA, the CDR3 is TGTGCCAGCAGGAAAACAGGGACAGCAGGAACAGATACGCAGTATTTT.

The V gene is TRBV5-6, the J gene TRBJ1-1; D might be TRBD1 (5 bases). Germline V gene data show CDR1 as SGHDT and CDR2 as YYEEEE. Trimming shortened V by 6 bases and J by 6 bases, and 18 bases separated the two germline ends. The CDR3 is made up of 14 amino acids. Here the CDR3 DNA reads TGTGCCAGCAACAACAGGCTAGGAAACGCTGAAGCTTTCTTT. This gives the protein CASNNRLGNAEAFF.

The V and J genes are TRBV2 and TRBJ1-2; possible D gene TRBD1, 6 bases. The germline V gene has CDR1 SNHLY and CDR2 FYNNEI. The length of the CDR3 is 14 residues. V lost 8 bases and J lost 6, with 19 bases in between. This CDR3 reads CASVINRDYNGYTF. The CDR3, as DNA: TGTGCCAGCGTTATTAACAGGGACTACAATGGCTACACCTTC.

The V call is TRBV10-3, the J call TRBJ1-2; 7 positions match TRBD1. This CDR3 is built from 14 residues. Germline trimming cut 3 bases from V and 4 bases from J; bases unmatched to any gene: 5. The germline CDR1 and CDR2 sequences are ENHRY and SYGVKD. The CDR3 sequence is CAISDQGDIYGYTF. In DNA, the CDR3 is TGTGCCATCAGTGATCAGGGGGATATCTATGGCTACACCTTC.

This clone was seen only once. DNA for the CDR3: TGTGCCAGCAGCCCTGGGGGGGAGGAGTACACTGAAGCTTTCTTT. Translation gives CASSPGGEEYTEAFF. This chain uses TRBV7-9 with TRBJ1-1; maybe TRBD1 (5 bases). The germline V gene encodes CDR1 SEHNR and CDR2 FQNEAQ (reference sequence). V shed 5 bases and J shed 3 bases, with 16 bases lying between them. The CDR3 totals 15 residues.

For the CDR3, the DNA is TGCGCCAAACCACGGACAGGACTACTGCGCTACGAGCAGTACTTC. Amino acid sequence: CAKPRTGLLRYEQYF. The chain is built from TRBV4-1 and TRBJ2-7; maybe TRBD1 (7 bases). Trimming stripped 10 bases from V and 3 bases from J, with 22 bases between. CDR3 length: 15 amino acids. Per germline, CDR1 MGHRA and CDR2 YSYEKL.